This TCR beta chain was sequenced for a study of cytotoxic CD8 clonotypes in ibrutinib-treated CLL. Study-level results: Stable or contracted on treatment, public clonotypes were also uncommon.

Sequencing was performed with immunoSEQ multiplex PCR; in TCRdb, only in-frame clones are kept and a portion is missing. The sample yields about 130,000 clones, 79% seen once. Germline V CDR1 and CDR2: SGHTA, FQGTGA. The length of the CDR3 is 13 residues. V lost 5 bases, J lost 9 bases, and 7 bases stayed unmatched. In regard to this clone: What it recognizes is unknown.

The genes are TRBV7-3 and TRBJ1-2, with 9 bases fitting TRBD1. Sequenced material: PBMCs, taken after 12 months of ibrutinib treatment. The receptor comes from a human donor with chronic lymphocytic leukemia. CDR3 loop: CASSPHGTGSYTF. The DNA for the CDR3 is TGTGCCAGCAGCCCGCACGGGACAGGGAGCTACACCTTC. The variable domain in full, completed from reference TRBV7-3 and TRBJ1-2, reads GAGVSQTPSNKVTEKGKYVELRCDPISGHTALYWYRQSLGQGPEFLIYFQGTGAADDSGLPNDRFFAVRPEGSVSTLKIQRTERGDSAVYLCASSPHGTGSYTFGSGTRLTVV.